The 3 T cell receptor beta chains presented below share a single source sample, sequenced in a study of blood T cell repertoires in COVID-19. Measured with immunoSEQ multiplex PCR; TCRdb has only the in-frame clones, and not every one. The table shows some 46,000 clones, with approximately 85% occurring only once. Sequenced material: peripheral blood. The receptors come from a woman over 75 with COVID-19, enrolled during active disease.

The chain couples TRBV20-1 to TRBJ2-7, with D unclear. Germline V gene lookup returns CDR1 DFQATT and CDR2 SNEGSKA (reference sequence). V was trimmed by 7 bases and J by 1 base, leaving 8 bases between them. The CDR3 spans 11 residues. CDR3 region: CSVPVSYEQYF. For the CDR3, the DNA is TGCAGTGTCCCCGTTTCCTACGAGCAGTACTTC.

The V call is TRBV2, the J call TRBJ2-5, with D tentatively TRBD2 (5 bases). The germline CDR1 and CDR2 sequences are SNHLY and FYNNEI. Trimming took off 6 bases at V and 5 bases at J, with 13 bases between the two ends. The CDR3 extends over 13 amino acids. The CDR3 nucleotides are TGTGCCAGCAGGAGGACTTTCCCGGAGACCCAGTACTTC. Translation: CASRRTFPETQYF.

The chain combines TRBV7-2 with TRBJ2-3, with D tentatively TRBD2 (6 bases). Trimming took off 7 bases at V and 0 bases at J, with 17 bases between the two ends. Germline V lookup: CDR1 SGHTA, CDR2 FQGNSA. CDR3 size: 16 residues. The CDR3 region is CASINGGRYSTDTQYF. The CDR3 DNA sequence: TGTGCCAGCATCAACGGAGGGCGGTATAGCACAGATACGCAGTATTTT.